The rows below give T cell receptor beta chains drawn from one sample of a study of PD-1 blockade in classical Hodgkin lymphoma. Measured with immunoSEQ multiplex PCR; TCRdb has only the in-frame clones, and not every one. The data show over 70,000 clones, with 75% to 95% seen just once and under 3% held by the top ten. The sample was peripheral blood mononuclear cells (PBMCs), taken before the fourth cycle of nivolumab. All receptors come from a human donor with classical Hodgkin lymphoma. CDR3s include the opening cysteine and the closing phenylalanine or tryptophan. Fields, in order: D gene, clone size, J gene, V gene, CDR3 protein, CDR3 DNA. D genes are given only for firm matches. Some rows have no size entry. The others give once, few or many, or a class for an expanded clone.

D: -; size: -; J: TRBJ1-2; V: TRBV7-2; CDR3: CASSPDGSNYGYTF; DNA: TGTGCCAGCAGCCCAGACGGGTCTAACTATGGCTACACCTTC
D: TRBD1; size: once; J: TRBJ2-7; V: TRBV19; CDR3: CASSAGQGWDYEQYF; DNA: TGTGCCAGTAGTGCCGGACAGGGTTGGGACTACGAGCAGTACTTC
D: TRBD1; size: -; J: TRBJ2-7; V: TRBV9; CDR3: CASSHSGTGDEQYF; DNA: TGTGCCAGCAGCCACTCCGGGACAGGGGACGAGCAGTACTTC
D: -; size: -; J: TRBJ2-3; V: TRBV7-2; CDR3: CASSWRGQSLTDTQYF; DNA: TGTGCCAGCAGCTGGCGGGGGCAGAGCCTCACAGATACGCAGTATTTT
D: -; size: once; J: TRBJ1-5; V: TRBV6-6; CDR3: CASSTPDRSGNQPQHF; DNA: TGTGCCAGCAGTACCCCGGACAGATCTGGTAATCAGCCCCAGCATTTT
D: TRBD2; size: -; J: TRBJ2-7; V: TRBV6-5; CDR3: CASSSLLAFSSYEQYF; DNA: TGTGCCAGCAGTTCCCTACTAGCGTTCAGCTCCTACGAGCAGTACTTC
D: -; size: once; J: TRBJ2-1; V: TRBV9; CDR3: CASSVATNEQFF; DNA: TGTGCCAGCAGCGTAGCCACGAATGAGCAGTTCTTC
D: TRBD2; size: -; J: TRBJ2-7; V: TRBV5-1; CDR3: CASSLVWLAGGEQYF; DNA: TGCGCCAGCAGCTTGGTCTGGCTAGCGGGGGGCGAGCAGTACTTC
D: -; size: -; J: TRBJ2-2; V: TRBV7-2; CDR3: CASSLGRQPGELFF; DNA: TGTGCCAGCAGCTTAGGCAGACAGCCCGGGGAGCTGTTTTTT
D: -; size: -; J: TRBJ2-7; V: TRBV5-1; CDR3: CASSLGIYEQYF; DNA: TGCGCCAGCAGCTTGGGAATCTACGAGCAGTACTTC
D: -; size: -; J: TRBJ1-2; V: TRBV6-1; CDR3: CASSEVAGWEYGYTF; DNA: TGTGCCAGCAGTGAAGTGGCAGGGTGGGAGTATGGCTACACCTTC
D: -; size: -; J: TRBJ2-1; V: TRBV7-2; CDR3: CASSSRPFSNEQFF; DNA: TGTGCCAGCAGCTCCAGACCATTTTCAAATGAGCAGTTCTTC
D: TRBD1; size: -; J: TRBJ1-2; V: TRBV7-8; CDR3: CASSLVGTAPYGYTF; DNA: TGTGCCAGCAGCTTAGTCGGGACAGCTCCATATGGCTACACCTTC
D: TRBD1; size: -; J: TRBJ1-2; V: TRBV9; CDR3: CASSGQTGRPHGYTF; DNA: TGTGCCAGCAGCGGACAGACAGGGAGGCCGCATGGCTACACCTTC
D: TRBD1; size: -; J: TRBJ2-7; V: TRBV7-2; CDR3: CASSLGPGGLGEQYF; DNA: TGTGCCAGCAGCTTAGGGCCAGGGGGCCTGGGGGAGCAGTACTTC
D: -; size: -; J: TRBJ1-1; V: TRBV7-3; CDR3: CASSLLGNTEAFF; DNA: TGTGCCAGCAGCTTACTAGGGAACACTGAAGCTTTCTTT
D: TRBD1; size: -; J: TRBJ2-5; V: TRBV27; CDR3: CASSLRDRESETQYF; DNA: TGTGCCAGCAGTTTAAGGGACAGGGAGTCAGAGACCCAGTACTTC
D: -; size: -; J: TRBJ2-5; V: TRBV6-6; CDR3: CASSRGYQETQYF; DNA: TGTGCCAGCAGTAGGGGGTACCAAGAGACCCAGTACTTC
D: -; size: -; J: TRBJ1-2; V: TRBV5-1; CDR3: CASSAEQYGYTF; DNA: TGCGCCAGCAGCGCCGAACAATATGGCTACACCTTC
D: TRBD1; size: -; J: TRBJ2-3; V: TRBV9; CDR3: CASSTYRGGGTDTQYF; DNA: TGTGCCAGCAGCACCTACAGGGGTGGGGGCACAGATACGCAGTATTTT
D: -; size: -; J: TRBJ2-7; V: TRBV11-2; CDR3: CASSTGTEPYEQYF; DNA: TGTGCCAGCAGCACCGGGACTGAGCCCTACGAGCAGTACTTC
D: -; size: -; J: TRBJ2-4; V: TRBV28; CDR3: CASKSLGNIQYF; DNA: TGTGCCAGCAAGTCTTTGGGGAACATTCAGTACTTC
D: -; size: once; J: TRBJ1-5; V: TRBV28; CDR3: CASSGGDRDNQPQHF; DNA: TGTGCCAGCAGCGGGGGGGACCGGGACAATCAGCCCCAGCATTTT
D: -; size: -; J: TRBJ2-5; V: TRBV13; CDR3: CASSLKGWETQYF; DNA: TGTGCCAGCAGCCTAAAGGGTTGGGAGACCCAGTACTTC
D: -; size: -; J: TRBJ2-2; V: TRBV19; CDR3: CATLPGIGGELFF; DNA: TGTGCCACCCTCCCCGGGATTGGCGGGGAGCTGTTTTTT
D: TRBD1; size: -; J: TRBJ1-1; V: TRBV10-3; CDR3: CAISDYRGRGEAFF; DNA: TGTGCCATCAGTGATTACAGGGGAAGGGGTGAAGCTTTCTTT
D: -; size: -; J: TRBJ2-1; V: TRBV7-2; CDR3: CASSSGQLGEQFF; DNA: TGTGCCAGCAGCTCCGGACAGCTGGGTGAGCAGTTCTTC
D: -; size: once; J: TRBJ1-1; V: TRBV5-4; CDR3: CASSLGLVTNTEAFF; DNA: TGTGCCAGCAGCTTGGGCCTGGTAACGAACACTGAAGCTTTCTTT
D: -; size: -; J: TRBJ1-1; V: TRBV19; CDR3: CASSIDGTNTEAFF; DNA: TGTGCCAGTAGTATTGACGGAACGAACACTGAAGCTTTCTTT
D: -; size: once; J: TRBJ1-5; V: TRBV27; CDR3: CASSLNGRNQPQHF; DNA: TGTGCCAGCAGTTTAAACGGACGCAATCAGCCCCAGCATTTT
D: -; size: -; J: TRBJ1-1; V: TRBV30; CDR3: CAWSVTGANTEAFF; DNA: TGTGCCTGGAGTGTAACAGGAGCGAACACTGAAGCTTTCTTT
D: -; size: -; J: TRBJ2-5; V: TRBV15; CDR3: CATSGPDVSAWETQYF; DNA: TGTGCCACCAGCGGCCCCGACGTCAGCGCTTGGGAGACCCAGTACTTC
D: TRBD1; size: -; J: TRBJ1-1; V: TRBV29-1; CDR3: CSSRTGLNTEAFF; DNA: TGCAGCTCTCGGACAGGGTTGAACACTGAAGCTTTCTTT
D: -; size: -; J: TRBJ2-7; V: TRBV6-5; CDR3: CASRAGSYEQYF; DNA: TGTGCCAGCCGAGCAGGGTCCTACGAGCAGTACTTC
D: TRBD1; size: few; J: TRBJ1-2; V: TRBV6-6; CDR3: CASSDRGGGYTF; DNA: TGTGCCAGCAGTGACAGGGGAGGAGGCTACACCTTC
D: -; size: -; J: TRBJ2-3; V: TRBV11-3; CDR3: CASSLDPSGADTQYF; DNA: TGTGCCAGCAGCTTAGACCCCTCGGGGGCAGATACGCAGTATTTT
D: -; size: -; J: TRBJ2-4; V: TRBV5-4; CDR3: CASSLYVPLAKNIQYF; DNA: TGTGCCAGCAGCTTGTACGTCCCGCTAGCCAAAAACATTCAGTACTTC
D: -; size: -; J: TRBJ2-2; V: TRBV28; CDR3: CASSKTGPGRELFF; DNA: TGTGCCAGCAGTAAGACAGGTCCTGGCCGGGAGCTGTTTTTT
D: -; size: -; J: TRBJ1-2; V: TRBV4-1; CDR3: CASSQEGELTGYGYTF; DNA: TGCGCCAGCAGCCAAGAAGGGGAGCTGACGGGCTATGGCTACACCTTC
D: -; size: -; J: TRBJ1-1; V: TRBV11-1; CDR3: CASSLAPAGAEAFF; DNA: TGTGCCAGCAGCTTAGCGCCTGCGGGGGCTGAAGCTTTCTTT